The present TCR beta chain was sequenced within a study of control samples from healthy donors and cancer patients. This CDR3 has 15 amino acids. V was trimmed by 0 bases and J by 1 base, leaving 9 bases between them. CDR1 and CDR2 from the germline V gene are LGHDT and YNNKEL (reference sequence). The table came from immunoSEQ multiplex PCR; TCRdb's copy has only in-frame clones and leaves some out. The profile shows 150,000 to 200,000 clones, around nine tenths of them singletons. The TCR comes from a man aged 25-40 years in good health. The sequenced material came from blood. The gene calls are TRBV3-1 (or the pseudogene TRBV3-2) and TRBJ2-5, with D uncertain. The CDR3, as DNA: TGTGCCAGCAGCCAAGAAACAGCAATCCAAGAGACCCAGTACTTC. Protein product: CASSQETAIQETQYF.